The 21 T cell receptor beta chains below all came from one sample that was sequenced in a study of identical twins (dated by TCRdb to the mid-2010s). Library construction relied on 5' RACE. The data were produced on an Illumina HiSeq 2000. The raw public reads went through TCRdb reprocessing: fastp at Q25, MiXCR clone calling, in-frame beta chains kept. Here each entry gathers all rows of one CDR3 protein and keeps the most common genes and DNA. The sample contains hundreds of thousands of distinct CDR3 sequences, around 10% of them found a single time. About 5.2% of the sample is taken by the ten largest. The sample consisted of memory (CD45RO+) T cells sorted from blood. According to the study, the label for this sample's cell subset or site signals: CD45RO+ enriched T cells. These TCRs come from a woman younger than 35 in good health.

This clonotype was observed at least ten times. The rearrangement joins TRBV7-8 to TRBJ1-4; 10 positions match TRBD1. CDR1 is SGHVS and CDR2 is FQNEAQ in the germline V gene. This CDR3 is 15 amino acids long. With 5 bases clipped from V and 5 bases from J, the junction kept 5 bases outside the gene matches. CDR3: CASSTPGQGNEKLFF. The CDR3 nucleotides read TGTGCCAGCAGCACACCGGGACAGGGGAATGAAAAACTGTTTTTT.

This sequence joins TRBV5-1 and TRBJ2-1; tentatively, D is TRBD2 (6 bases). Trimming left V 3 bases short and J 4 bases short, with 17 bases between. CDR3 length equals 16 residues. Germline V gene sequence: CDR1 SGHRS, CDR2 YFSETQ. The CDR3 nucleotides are TGCGCCAGCAGCTCGGGACTTAGCAGCAAGTACAATGAGCAGTTCTTC. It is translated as CASSSGLSSKYNEQFF. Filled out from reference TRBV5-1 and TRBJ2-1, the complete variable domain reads KAGVTQTPRYLIKTRGQQVTLSCSPISGHRSVSWYQQTPGQGLQFLFEYFSETQRNKGNFPGRFSGRQFSNSRSEMNVSTLELGDSALYLCASSSGLSSKYNEQFFGPGTRLTVL.

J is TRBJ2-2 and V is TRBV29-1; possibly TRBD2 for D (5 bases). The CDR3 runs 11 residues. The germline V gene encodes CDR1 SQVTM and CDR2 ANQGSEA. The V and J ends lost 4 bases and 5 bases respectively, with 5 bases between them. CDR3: CSVGGTGELFF. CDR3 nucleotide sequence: TGCAGCGTTGGAGGGACCGGGGAGCTGTTTTTT.

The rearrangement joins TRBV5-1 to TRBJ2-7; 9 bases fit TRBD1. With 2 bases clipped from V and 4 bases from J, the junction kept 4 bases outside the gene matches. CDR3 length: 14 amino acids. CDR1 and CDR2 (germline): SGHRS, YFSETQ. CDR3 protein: CASSFRDRVYEQYF. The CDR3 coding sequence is TGCGCCAGCAGCTTCCGGGACAGGGTTTACGAGCAGTACTTC.

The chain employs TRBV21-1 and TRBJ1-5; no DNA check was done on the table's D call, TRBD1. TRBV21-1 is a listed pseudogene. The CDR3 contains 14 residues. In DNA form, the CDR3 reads TGTGCCAGCAGGGGGGGCCCGAGCAATCAGCCCCAGCATTTT. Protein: CASRGGPSNQPQHF.

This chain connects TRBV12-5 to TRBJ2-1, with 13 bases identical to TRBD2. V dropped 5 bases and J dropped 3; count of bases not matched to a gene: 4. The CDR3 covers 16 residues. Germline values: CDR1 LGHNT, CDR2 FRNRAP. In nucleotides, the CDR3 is TGTGCTAGTGGTACCGGGACTAGCGGGGTCTACAATGAGCAGTTCTTC. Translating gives CASGTGTSGVYNEQFF.

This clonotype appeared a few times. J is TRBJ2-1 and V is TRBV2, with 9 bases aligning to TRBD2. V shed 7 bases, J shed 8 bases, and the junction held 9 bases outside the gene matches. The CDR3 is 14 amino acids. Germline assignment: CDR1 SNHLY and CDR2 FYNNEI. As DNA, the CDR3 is TGTGCCAGCAAGGGAAGACTAGCGGCAGATGAGCAGTTCTTC. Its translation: CASKGRLAADEQFF.

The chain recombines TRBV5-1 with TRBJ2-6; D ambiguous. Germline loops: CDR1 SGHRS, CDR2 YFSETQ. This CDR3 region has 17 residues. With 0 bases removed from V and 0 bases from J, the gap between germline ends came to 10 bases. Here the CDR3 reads CASSLGAWGSGANVLTF. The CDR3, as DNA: TGCGCCAGCAGCTTGGGGGCCTGGGGCTCTGGGGCCAACGTCCTGACTTTC. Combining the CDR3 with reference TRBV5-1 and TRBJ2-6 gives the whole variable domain KAGVTQTPRYLIKTRGQQVTLSCSPISGHRSVSWYQQTPGQGLQFLFEYFSETQRNKGNFPGRFSGRQFSNSRSEMNVSTLELGDSALYLCASSLGAWGSGANVLTFGAGSRLTVL.

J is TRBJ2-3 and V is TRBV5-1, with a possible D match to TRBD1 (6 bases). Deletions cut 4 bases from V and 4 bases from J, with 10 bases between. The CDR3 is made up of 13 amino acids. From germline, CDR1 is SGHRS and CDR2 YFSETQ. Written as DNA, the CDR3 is TGCGCCAGCAGCACACAGGGATCAGATACGCAGTATTTT. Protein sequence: CASSTQGSDTQYF.

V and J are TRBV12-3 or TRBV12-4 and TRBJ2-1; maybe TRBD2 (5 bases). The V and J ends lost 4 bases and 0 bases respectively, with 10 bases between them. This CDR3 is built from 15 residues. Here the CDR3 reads CASSSYGSSYNEQFF. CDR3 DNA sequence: TGTGCCAGCAGTTCGTATGGGAGCTCCTACAATGAGCAGTTCTTC.

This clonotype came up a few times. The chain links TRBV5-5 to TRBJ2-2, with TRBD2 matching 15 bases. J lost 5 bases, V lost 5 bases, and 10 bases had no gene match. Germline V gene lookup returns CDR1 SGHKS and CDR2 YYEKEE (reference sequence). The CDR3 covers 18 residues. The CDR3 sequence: CASSSGLAGGPWTGELFF. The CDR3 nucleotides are TGTGCCAGCAGTTCTGGACTAGCGGGGGGGCCGTGGACCGGGGAGCTGTTTTTT.

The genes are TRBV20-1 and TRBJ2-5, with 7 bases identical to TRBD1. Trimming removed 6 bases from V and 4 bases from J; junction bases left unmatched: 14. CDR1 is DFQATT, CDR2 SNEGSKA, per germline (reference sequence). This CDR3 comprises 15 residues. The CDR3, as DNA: TGCAGTGCCCCATTCCGGAGACAGGGCGGAGAGACCCAGTACTTC. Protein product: CSAPFRRQGGETQYF.

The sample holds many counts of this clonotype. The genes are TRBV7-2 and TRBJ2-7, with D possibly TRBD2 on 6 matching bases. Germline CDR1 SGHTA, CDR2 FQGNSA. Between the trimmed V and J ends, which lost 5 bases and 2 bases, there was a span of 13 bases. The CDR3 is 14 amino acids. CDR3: CASSHGGIAYEQYF. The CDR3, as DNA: TGTGCCAGCAGCCACGGCGGGATTGCCTACGAGCAGTACTTC.

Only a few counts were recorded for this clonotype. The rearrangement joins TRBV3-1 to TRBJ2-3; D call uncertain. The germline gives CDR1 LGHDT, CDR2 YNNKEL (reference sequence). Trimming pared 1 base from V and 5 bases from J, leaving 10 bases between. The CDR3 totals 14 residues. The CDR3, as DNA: TGTGCCAGCAGCCAAGGCCCATCAAAAGATACGCAGTATTTT. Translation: CASSQGPSKDTQYF.

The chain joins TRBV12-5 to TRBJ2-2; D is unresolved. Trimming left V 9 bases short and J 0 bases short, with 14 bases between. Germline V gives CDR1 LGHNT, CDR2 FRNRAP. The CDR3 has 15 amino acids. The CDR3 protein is CARSSRRANTGELFF. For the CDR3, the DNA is TGTGCTAGGAGTTCGAGACGAGCGAACACCGGGGAGCTGTTTTTT.

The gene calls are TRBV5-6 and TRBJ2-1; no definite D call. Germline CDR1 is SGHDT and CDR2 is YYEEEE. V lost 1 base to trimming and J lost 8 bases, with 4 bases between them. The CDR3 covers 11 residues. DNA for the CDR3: TGTGCCAGCAGCTTGTTGGATGAGCAGTTCTTC. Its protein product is CASSLLDEQFF.

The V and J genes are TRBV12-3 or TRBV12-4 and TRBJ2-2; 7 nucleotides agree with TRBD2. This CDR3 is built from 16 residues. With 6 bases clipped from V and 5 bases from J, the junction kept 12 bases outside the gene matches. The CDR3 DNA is TGTGCCAGCAGCGCCCATGGGGGAGGGCTTACCGGGGAGCTGTTTTTT. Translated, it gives CASSAHGGGLTGELFF.

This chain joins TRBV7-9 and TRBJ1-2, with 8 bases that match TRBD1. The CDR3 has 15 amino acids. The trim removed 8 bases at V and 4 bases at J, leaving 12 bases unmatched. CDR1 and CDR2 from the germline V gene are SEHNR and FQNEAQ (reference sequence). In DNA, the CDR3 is TGTGCCAGCTCTTTAGGCAGGGGGCACCTCTATGGCTACACCTTC. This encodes CASSLGRGHLYGYTF.

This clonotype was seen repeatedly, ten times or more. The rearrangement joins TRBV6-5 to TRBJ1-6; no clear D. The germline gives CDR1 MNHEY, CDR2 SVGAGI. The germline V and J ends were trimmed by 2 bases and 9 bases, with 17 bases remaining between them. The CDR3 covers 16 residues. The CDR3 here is CASSYLSRRPGSPLHF. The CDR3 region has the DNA TGTGCCAGCAGTTACCTATCGAGGAGGCCAGGTTCACCCCTCCACTTT.

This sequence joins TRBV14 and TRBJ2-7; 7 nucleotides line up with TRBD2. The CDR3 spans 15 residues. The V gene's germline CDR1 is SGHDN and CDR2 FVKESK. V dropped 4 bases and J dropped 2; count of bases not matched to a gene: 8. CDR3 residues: CASSPFREAPYEQYF. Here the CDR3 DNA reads TGTGCCAGCAGCCCTTTTCGGGAGGCACCCTACGAGCAGTACTTC.

CDR3 residues: CASSLASGQGMEPPSGNTIYF. The CDR3 DNA follows: TGTGCCAGCAGCTTAGCGTCTGGACAGGGGATGGAGCCCCCCTCTGGAAACACCATATATTTT. V usage is TRBV7-6 and J usage is TRBJ1-3; TRBD1 aligns across 9 bases. The junction had 15 bases not matched to a gene; V was cut back by 0 bases and J by 0 bases. The CDR3 has 21 residues. The germline CDR1 and CDR2 sequences are SGHVS and FNYEAQ.